Following are 18 T cell receptor beta chains from one sample sequenced in a study of Graves' ophthalmopathy and Graves' hyperthyroidism. The authors amplified TCR beta CDR3 regions, and they did so from RNA transcripts for repertoire sequencing. The first-round RT-PCR employed HTBI primers together with the Qiagen OneStep RT-PCR kit. A multiplex PCR was then performed as the second round. TCRdb processed the multiplex PCR reads anew with MiXCR; each CDR3 protein has one entry. The table shows some 240,000 distinct CDR3 sequences, with around 50% occurring only once. Sequencing input: peripheral blood. These receptors were obtained from an adult man with Graves' ophthalmopathy.

The chain couples TRBV7-2 to TRBJ2-5; D is perhaps TRBD2 (6 bases). Germline CDR1 and CDR2: SGHTA and FQGNSA. V was pared by 0 bases and J by 5 bases, with 13 bases between. This CDR3 contains 15 residues. CDR3 residues: CASSLAWGVGETQYF. The DNA of the CDR3 is TGTGCCAGCAGCTTAGCGTGGGGGGTGGGGGAGACCCAGTACTTC. Looking up the rest from reference TRBV7-2 and TRBJ2-5 gives the full variable domain: GAGVSQSPSNKVTEKGKDVELRCDPISGHTALYWYRQSLGQGLEFLIYFQGNSAPDKSGLPSDRFSAERTGGSVSTLTIQRTQQEDSAVYLCASSLAWGVGETQYFGPGTRLLVL.

This chain links TRBV10-3 with TRBJ1-2, with a tentative D call TRBD1 (6 bases). V gave up 0 bases and J gave up 8 bases, with 13 bases separating them. Germline V gene sequence: CDR1 ENHRY, CDR2 SYGVKD. The CDR3 runs 14 residues. CDR3 sequence: CAISESGTRDGYTF. In DNA, the CDR3 is TGTGCCATCAGTGAGTCGGGGACAAGAGACGGCTACACCTTC.

A few counts support this clonotype. The genes are TRBV20-1 and TRBJ2-7; 7 bases align to TRBD2. V shed 6 bases, J shed 1 base, and the junction held 18 bases outside the gene matches. The CDR3 contains 17 residues. CDR1 and CDR2 from the germline V gene are DFQATT and SNEGSKA (reference sequence). The CDR3 spells CSAETWTRDYLSYEQYF. In nucleotides, the CDR3 is TGCAGTGCCGAAACCTGGACAAGGGACTATCTTTCCTACGAGCAGTACTTC.

CDR3 loop: CASSIERNTEAFF. The CDR3 region has the DNA TGTGCCAGTAGTATAGAAAGGAACACTGAAGCTTTCTTT. J is TRBJ1-1 and V is TRBV19; D is unresolved. CDR1 and CDR2 from the germline V gene are LNHDA and SQIVND (reference sequence). This CDR3 has 13 amino acids. Trimming left V 0 bases short and J 1 base short, with 3 bases between.

Notes on this clonotype: One junction end does not reproduce the germline sequence, and a read error may be involved. The V gene is TRBV29-1, the J gene TRBJ2-7; the match to TRBD1 covers 10 bases. Germline-derived CDR1 and CDR2 are SQVTM and ANQGSEA. CDR3 size: 14 residues. The CDR3 loop is CSVERGQGSYKQYF. CDR3 sequence (DNA): TGCAGCGTTGAGAGGGGACAGGGGTCCTACAAGCAGTACTTC.

The table lists this clonotype with many counts. The rearrangement links TRBV10-3 to TRBJ1-1; TRBD1 might be the D (5 bases). CDR1 and CDR2 from the germline V gene are ENHRY and SYGVKD. The germline V and J ends were trimmed by 6 bases and 1 base, with 12 bases remaining between them. The CDR3 totals 14 residues. The chain's CDR3 is CAIREGSSNTEAFF. As DNA, the CDR3 is TGTGCCATCAGAGAGGGGTCTTCGAACACTGAAGCTTTCTTT.

This clonotype came up many times. The gene calls are TRBV10-3 and TRBJ2-5; the D gene is possibly TRBD2 (5 bases). The germline gives CDR1 ENHRY, CDR2 SYGVKD. Trimming took off 10 bases at V and 4 bases at J, with 16 bases between the two ends. The CDR3 has 13 residues. This chain's CDR3 is CATGPGMGETQYF. In DNA form, the CDR3 reads TGTGCCACCGGTCCGGGGATGGGAGAGACCCAGTACTTC.

CDR3 DNA: TGTGCCAGCAGTTTTCCGGGACAGGGTTTCACTGAAGCTTTCTTT. Protein: CASSFPGQGFTEAFF. V usage is TRBV7-9 and J usage is TRBJ1-1, with 9 bases that match TRBD1. The CDR3 is 15 amino acids. The ends lost 6 bases at V and 4 bases at J; junction bases unmatched: 9. Germline values: CDR1 SEHNR, CDR2 FQNEAQ (reference sequence).

The chain carries TRBV7-8 and TRBJ1-2; TRBD1 is a possible D gene (5 bases). Germline V CDR1 and CDR2: SGHVS, FQNEAQ. The ends were cut back, 5 bases at V and 6 bases at J, with 16 bases in the middle. The CDR3 totals 14 residues. This CDR3 reads CASSHTEQGDGYTF. CDR3 DNA sequence: TGTGCCAGCAGCCACACCGAGCAGGGAGATGGCTACACCTTC.

The chain employs TRBV11-2 and TRBJ2-7; D gene unclear. Germline CDR1 reads SGHAT; CDR2 reads FQNNGV. This CDR3 comprises 14 residues. V was cut by 5 bases and J by 5 bases, with 16 bases left in between. In DNA, the CDR3 is TGTGCCAGCAGCCCTGTCACGATGGCCCACGAGCAGTACTTC. It specifies CASSPVTMAHEQYF.

This clonotype was found many times. The rearrangement uses TRBV2 and TRBJ2-5; D not certain. V shed 7 bases and J shed 1 base, with 4 bases lying between them. The germline V gene has CDR1 SNHLY and CDR2 FYNNEI. This CDR3 has 11 residues. The CDR3 DNA reads TGTGCCAGCACCTCCCAAGAGACCCAGTACTTC. This encodes CASTSQETQYF. Drawing the rest from reference TRBV2 and TRBJ2-5, the complete variable domain is EPEVTQTPSHQVTQMGQEVILRCVPISNHLYFYWYRQILGQKVEFLVSFYNNEISEKSEIFDDQFSVERPDGSNFTLKIRSTKLEDSAMYFCASTSQETQYFGPGTRLLVL.

V is TRBV2 and J is TRBJ2-5, with TRBD2 matching over 9 bases. This CDR3 contains 15 residues. V shed 7 bases, J shed 5 bases, and the junction held 11 bases outside the gene matches. Germline V gene lookup returns CDR1 SNHLY and CDR2 FYNNEI. DNA of the CDR3: TGTGCCAGCATCCTCGAAGGACTAGCGAAGGAGACCCAGTACTTC. Translating gives CASILEGLAKETQYF.

This clonotype was detected only a few times. This chain joins TRBV20-1 and TRBJ1-2; D remains unclear. The germline CDR1 and CDR2 sequences are DFQATT and SNEGSKA (reference sequence). This CDR3 is 11 amino acids long. V was shortened by 0 bases and J by 7 bases, with 6 bases between the two germline ends. The CDR3 loop is CSARDSGGYTF. CDR3 DNA: TGCAGTGCTAGAGATTCGGGTGGCTACACCTTC.

Notes on this clonotype: This may be a read error, as it is one base from a much larger clone. The rearrangement links TRBV10-3 to TRBJ1-2; 7 positions agree with TRBD1. The ends lost 4 bases at V and 1 base at J; junction bases unmatched: 6. CDR3 length equals 15 residues. Germline CDR1 and CDR2: ENHRY and SYGVKD. CDR3 amino acids: CAISGARDSNYGYTF. The CDR3 DNA reads as TGTGCCATCAGTGGTGCCCGGGACAGTAACTATGGCTACACCTTC.

The V and J genes are TRBV27 and TRBJ2-5, with D unclear. Trimming left V 0 bases short and J 2 bases short, with 7 bases between. The CDR3 length is 14 residues. Germline V lookup: CDR1 MNHEY, CDR2 SMNVEV (reference sequence). The CDR3 coding sequence is TGTGCCAGCAGTTTATCCTCCTTACAAGAGACCCAGTACTTC. Its protein is CASSLSSLQETQYF.

In this sample, this clonotype turned up a few times. CDR3 coding DNA: TGTGCCAGCAGCCCCCCGACAAGGAATTCACCCCTCCACTTT. Translated, it gives CASSPPTRNSPLHF. The chain uses TRBV7-9 and TRBJ1-6, with unresolved D. V shed 5 bases and J shed 7 bases, with 12 bases lying between them. Germline lookup yields CDR1 SEHNR and CDR2 FQNEAQ (reference sequence). The CDR3 covers 14 residues.

The chain is built from TRBV2 and TRBJ1-4; D perhaps matches TRBD1 (5 bases). This CDR3 comprises 12 residues. Trimming removed 8 bases from V and 12 bases from J, with 16 bases in between. Germline CDR1 is SNHLY and CDR2 is FYNNEI. DNA for the CDR3: TGTGCCAGCTCTCCGGGGCCCGGAGAACTGTTTTTT. This encodes CASSPGPGELFF.

V is TRBV2 and J is TRBJ1-1; maybe TRBD1 (5 bases). The CDR3 runs to 15 residues. From germline, CDR1 is SNHLY and CDR2 FYNNEI. Trimming cost V 6 bases and J 3 bases, with 17 bases left between them. CDR3 sequence: CASSPLQGRDTEAFF. The CDR3 bases are TGTGCCAGCAGCCCATTGCAGGGACGGGACACTGAAGCTTTCTTT.